The 21 T cell receptor beta chains in this list originate from one sample, sequenced in a study of T cells in Graves' hyperthyroidism and ophthalmopathy. Amplification of TCR beta CDR3 regions used RNA as the template. TCR CDR3 underwent first-round RT-PCR with the HTBI primer set. Using its own MiXCR run on the multiplex PCR reads, TCRdb lists one record per CDR3 protein. This table holds 550,000 to 700,000 distinct CDR3 sequences, 40% to 55% found once. The sample consisted of peripheral blood or thyroid tissue (not recorded which). The receptors were gathered from an adult woman with Graves' disease, either hyperthyroidism or ophthalmopathy (not recorded which).

This chain joins TRBV5-1 and TRBJ2-6; 9 positions agree with TRBD1. This CDR3 is 16 amino acids long. Germline CDR1 reads SGHRS; CDR2 reads YFSETQ. V was clipped by 4 bases and J by 3 bases; unmatched bases: 5. DNA of the CDR3: TGCGCCAGCAGCCATATGGGACAGGGTGGGGCCAACGTCCTGACTTTC. The encoded protein is CASSHMGQGGANVLTF.

The chain uses TRBV20-1 and TRBJ2-5, with D perhaps being TRBD1 or TRBD2 (5 bases each). The CDR3 is 12 amino acids. Germline V gene sequence: CDR1 DFQATT, CDR2 SNEGSKA (reference sequence). This CDR3 is CSLGSGPGTQYF. DNA for the CDR3: TGCAGCTTGGGATCGGGGCCGGGGACCCAGTACTTC.

This chain connects TRBV7-2 to TRBJ1-5; D may be TRBD1 (6 bases). The CDR3 length is 15 residues. Trimming pared 3 bases from V and 7 bases from J, leaving 16 bases between. Per germline, CDR1 SGHTA and CDR2 FQGNSA. DNA of the CDR3: TGTGCCAGCAGCTTTGCGCCAGGGGTTTCCCAGCCCCAGCATTTT. This encodes CASSFAPGVSQPQHF. The variable domain in full, with the rest retrieved from reference TRBV7-2 and TRBJ1-5, is GAGVSQSPSNKVTEKGKDVELRCDPISGHTALYWYRQSLGQGLEFLIYFQGNSAPDKSGLPSDRFSAERTGGSVSTLTIQRTQQEDSAVYLCASSFAPGVSQPQHFGDGTRLSIL.

This clonotype was counted only a few times. The chain combines TRBV25-1 with TRBJ1-4; D remains ambiguous. This CDR3 spans 15 amino acids. The germline V and J ends were trimmed by 8 bases and 7 bases, with 20 bases remaining between them. Per the germline V gene, CDR1 is MGHDK and CDR2 is SYGVNS. The CDR3 is CASLSAGESGEKLFF. The CDR3 nucleotides are TGTGCCAGCTTATCAGCCGGGGAGTCGGGTGAAAAACTGTTTTTT.

The chain has TRBV15 and TRBJ2-6; D is unclear. The ends were cut back, 3 bases at V and 1 base at J, with 10 bases in the middle. The CDR3 loop spans 16 amino acids. CDR1 is LNHNV, CDR2 YYDKDF, per germline (reference sequence). This CDR3 is CATSRATGSGANVLTF. CDR3 DNA sequence: TGTGCCACCAGCAGGGCTACGGGTTCTGGGGCCAACGTCCTGACTTTC.

This clonotype was seen repeatedly, ten times or more. This chain connects TRBV9 to TRBJ2-7; TRBD1 might be the D (5 bases). Germline loops: CDR1 SGDLS, CDR2 YYNGEE. The CDR3 is made up of 16 amino acids. V was trimmed by 0 bases and J by 7 bases, leaving 20 bases between them. CDR3 residues: CASSVGYQGPPGEQYF. In nucleotides, the CDR3 is TGTGCCAGCAGCGTAGGTTACCAGGGTCCCCCTGGGGAGCAGTACTTC.

This clonotype was seen many times. V and J are TRBV27 and TRBJ2-7; D unclear. The V gene lost 5 bases and the J gene lost 5 bases, with 13 bases spanning the gap. Germline CDR1 and CDR2: MNHEY and SMNVEV (reference sequence). The CDR3 is made up of 13 amino acids. Here the CDR3 reads CASSPVPPNEQYF. CDR3 DNA sequence: TGTGCCAGCAGTCCAGTTCCCCCCAACGAGCAGTACTTC.

The rearrangement joins TRBV6-5 to TRBJ2-7; TRBD2 aligns across 8 bases. Trimming removed 2 bases from V and 6 bases from J; junction bases left unmatched: 9. The CDR3 consists of 15 residues. The germline V gene has CDR1 MNHEY and CDR2 SVGAGI. For the CDR3, the DNA is TGTGCCAGCAGTTACGAGCGGGGGCCGGTTTCCGAGCAGTACTTC. This encodes CASSYERGPVSEQYF.

This chain uses TRBV7-9 with TRBJ1-1; D gene ambiguous. This CDR3 is 15 amino acids long. V was trimmed by 5 bases and J by 6 bases, leaving 19 bases between them. From germline, CDR1 is SEHNR and CDR2 FQNEAQ (reference sequence). The CDR3 reads CASSNRDLNSAEAFF. The CDR3 DNA is TGTGCCAGCAGCAACAGAGACCTTAACAGCGCTGAAGCTTTCTTT.

This chain connects TRBV20-1 to TRBJ2-5; TRBD2 is a possible D gene (5 bases). Trimming pared 4 bases from V and 7 bases from J, leaving 16 bases between. The CDR3 is 13 residues long. Germline V gene data show CDR1 as DFQATT and CDR2 as SNEGSKA (reference sequence). In DNA, the CDR3 is TGCAGTGCTACCCATTTGAGGGCAGGGACCCAGTACTTC. Residues: CSATHLRAGTQYF.

The chain couples TRBV10-3 to TRBJ2-7; D may correspond to TRBD1 or TRBD2 (5 bases each). The CDR3 contains 15 residues. V was pared by 7 bases and J by 2 bases, with 18 bases between. CDR1 and CDR2 from the germline V gene are ENHRY and SYGVKD. The CDR3 loop reads CAIKGTERNPYEQYF. CDR3 nucleotides: TGTGCCATCAAGGGGACGGAGCGGAATCCCTACGAGCAGTACTTC.

This clonotype was seen a single time. CDR3 region: CASSFSRGMNSPLHF. For the CDR3, the DNA is TGTGCCAGCAGCTTCAGCCGGGGCATGAATTCACCCCTCCACTTT. J is TRBJ1-6 and V is TRBV7-2; D possibly corresponds to TRBD1 (5 bases). The CDR3 covers 15 residues. Germline CDR1 SGHTA, CDR2 FQGNSA. Trimming removed 3 bases at V and 7 bases at J, with 13 bases between.

This sequence joins TRBV12-3 or TRBV12-4 and TRBJ2-7; 7 nucleotides line up with TRBD2. V lost 10 bases, J lost 4 bases, and 7 bases stayed unmatched. The CDR3 length is 12 residues. The CDR3 reads CANGWGGYEQYF. In DNA, the CDR3 is TGTGCCAACGGGTGGGGGGGTTACGAGCAGTACTTC.

This clonotype was found many times. V and J are TRBV3-1 and TRBJ2-5; D is perhaps TRBD2 (5 bases). Germline values: CDR1 LGHDT, CDR2 YNNKEL (reference sequence). The CDR3 totals 13 residues. Trimming shortened V by 4 bases and J by 7 bases, and 13 bases separated the two germline ends. CDR3 DNA: TGTGCCAGCAGCCCCCGCGGGTCCAGGACCCAGTACTTC. Its protein product is CASSPRGSRTQYF.

This clonotype showed up many times. The rearrangement joins TRBV5-1 to TRBJ2-2; 8 bases agree with TRBD1. The V gene's germline CDR1 is SGHRS and CDR2 YFSETQ. The CDR3 is 16 amino acids. Trimming at V came to 0 bases and at J to 2 bases, leaving 3 bases not matched to a gene. This chain's CDR3 is CASSLGGTGNTGELFF. CDR3 coding DNA: TGCGCCAGCAGCTTGGGGGGGACAGGCAACACCGGGGAGCTGTTTTTT.

The chain couples TRBV20-1 to TRBJ2-7, with a weak D call TRBD1 (6 bases). This CDR3 region has 17 residues. CDR1 and CDR2 (germline): DFQATT, SNEGSKA (reference sequence). V shed 0 bases and J shed 0 bases, with 18 bases lying between them. CDR3 DNA sequence: TGCAGTGCTAGAGATCCCGAGGGACACTTGGACTCCTACGAGCAGTACTTC. Encoded protein: CSARDPEGHLDSYEQYF.

This clonotype was detected many times. In nucleotides, the CDR3 is TGTGCCTGGAGTGTCTATGACGAGCAGTACTTC. Translated, it gives CAWSVYDEQYF. The chain links TRBV30 to TRBJ2-7; D unclear. V was trimmed by 0 bases and J by 5 bases, leaving 5 bases between them. From germline, CDR1 is GTSNPN and CDR2 SVGIG (reference sequence). This CDR3 has 11 amino acids.

The chain couples TRBV7-9 to TRBJ2-7, with 11 positions matching TRBD2. In germline, CDR1 is SEHNR, CDR2 FQNEAQ (reference sequence). The CDR3 loop spans 14 amino acids. Trimming removed 4 bases from V and 7 bases from J; junction bases left unmatched: 6. CDR3 residues: CASSWGGTSGEQYF. DNA of the CDR3: TGTGCCAGCAGCTGGGGTGGGACTAGCGGTGAGCAGTACTTC.

The chain links TRBV19 to TRBJ2-1, with D perhaps TRBD1 (5 bases). The CDR3 runs to 13 residues. The germline CDR1 and CDR2 sequences are LNHDA and SQIVND (reference sequence). Trimming left V 4 bases short and J 9 bases short, with 13 bases between. Written as DNA, the CDR3 is TGTGCCAGTAGTAGGAAGGGGTGGGGTGAGCAGTTCTTC. This codes for CASSRKGWGEQFF.

V gene TRBV11-2 combines with J gene TRBJ2-5; D perhaps matches TRBD1 (6 bases). V dropped 5 bases and J dropped 5 bases, with 12 bases sitting between them. The CDR3 spans 13 residues. Germline-derived CDR1 and CDR2 are SGHAT and FQNNGV. The CDR3, as DNA: TGTGCCAGCAGCCGGGACACTGAGGAGACCCAGTACTTC. Protein product: CASSRDTEETQYF.

This clonotype was recorded at least ten times. J is TRBJ2-2 and V is TRBV5-1, with a weak D call TRBD2 (5 bases). The V gene's germline CDR1 is SGHRS and CDR2 YFSETQ. Trimming pared 4 bases from V and 0 bases from J, leaving 10 bases between. The CDR3 runs to 15 residues. The CDR3 reads CASSRGRTNTGELFF. The CDR3 nucleotides read TGCGCCAGCAGCCGGGGTCGTACGAACACCGGGGAGCTGTTTTTT.